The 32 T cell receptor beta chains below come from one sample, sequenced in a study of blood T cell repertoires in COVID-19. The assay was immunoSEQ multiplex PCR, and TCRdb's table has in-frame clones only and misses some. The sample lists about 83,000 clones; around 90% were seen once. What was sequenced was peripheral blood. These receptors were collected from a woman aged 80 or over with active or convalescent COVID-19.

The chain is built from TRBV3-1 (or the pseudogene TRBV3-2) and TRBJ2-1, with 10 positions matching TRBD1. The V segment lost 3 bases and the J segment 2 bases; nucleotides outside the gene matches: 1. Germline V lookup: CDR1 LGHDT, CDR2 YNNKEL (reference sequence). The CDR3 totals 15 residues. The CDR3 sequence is CASSHGQGAYNEQFF. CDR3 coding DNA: TGTGCCAGCAGCCACGGACAGGGGGCCTACAATGAGCAGTTCTTC.

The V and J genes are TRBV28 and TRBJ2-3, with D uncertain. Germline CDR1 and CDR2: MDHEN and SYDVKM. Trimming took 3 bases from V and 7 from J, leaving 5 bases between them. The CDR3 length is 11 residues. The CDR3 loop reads CASSLEHTQYF. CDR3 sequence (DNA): TGTGCCAGCAGTTTGGAGCATACGCAGTATTTT.

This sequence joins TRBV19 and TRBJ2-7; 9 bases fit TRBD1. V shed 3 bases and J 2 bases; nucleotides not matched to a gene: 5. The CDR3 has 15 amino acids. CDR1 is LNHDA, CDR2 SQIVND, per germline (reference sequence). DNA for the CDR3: TGTGCCAGTAGTATGGGGGGACAGGGCACCTACGAGCAGTACTTC. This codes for CASSMGGQGTYEQYF. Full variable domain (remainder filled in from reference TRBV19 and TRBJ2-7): DGGITQSPKYLFRKEGQNVTLSCEQNLNHDAMYWYRQDPGQGLRLIYYSQIVNDFQKGDIAEGYSVSREKKESFPLTVTSAQKNPTAFYLCASSMGGQGTYEQYFGPGTRLTVT.

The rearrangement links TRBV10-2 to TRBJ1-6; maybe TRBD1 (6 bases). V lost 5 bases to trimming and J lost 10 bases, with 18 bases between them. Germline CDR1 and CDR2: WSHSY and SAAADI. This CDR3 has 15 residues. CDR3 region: CASSPPTGMGSPLHF. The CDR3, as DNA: TGCGCCAGCAGTCCACCGACAGGAATGGGATCACCCCTCCACTTT.

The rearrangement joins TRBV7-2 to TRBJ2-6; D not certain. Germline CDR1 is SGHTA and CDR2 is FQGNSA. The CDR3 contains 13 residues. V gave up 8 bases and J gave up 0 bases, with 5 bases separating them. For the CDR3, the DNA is TGTGCCAGCCTTAACTCTGGGGCCAACGTCCTGACTTTC. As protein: CASLNSGANVLTF. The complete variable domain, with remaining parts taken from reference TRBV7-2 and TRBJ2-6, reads GAGVSQSPSNKVTEKGKDVELRCDPISGHTALYWYRQSLGQGLEFLIYFQGNSAPDKSGLPSDRFSAERTGGSVSTLTIQRTQQEDSAVYLCASLNSGANVLTFGAGSRLTVL.

Here the CDR3 DNA reads TGTGCCAGTAGTATGTTGGGGGGGGTCACAGATACGCAGTATTTT. Translated: CASSMLGGVTDTQYF. J is TRBJ2-3 and V is TRBV19; 7 bases are shared with TRBD2. CDR1 LNHDA and CDR2 SQIVND come from the germline V gene (reference sequence). The CDR3 has 15 residues. V gave up 3 bases and J gave up 2 bases; unmatched junction bases: 5.

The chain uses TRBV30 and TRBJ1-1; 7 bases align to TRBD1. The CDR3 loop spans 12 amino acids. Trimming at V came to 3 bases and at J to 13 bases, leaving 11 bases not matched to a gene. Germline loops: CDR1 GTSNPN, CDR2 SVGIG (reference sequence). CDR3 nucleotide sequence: TGTGCCTGGAGAGGTATACAGGGGCAGGATTTCTTT. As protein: CAWRGIQGQDFF.

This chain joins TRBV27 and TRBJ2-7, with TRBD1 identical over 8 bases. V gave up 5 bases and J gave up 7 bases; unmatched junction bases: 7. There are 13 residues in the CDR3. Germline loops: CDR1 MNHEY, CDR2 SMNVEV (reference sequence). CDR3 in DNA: TGTGCCAGCAGTCGACAGGGGAGCGAAGAGCAGTACTTC. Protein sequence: CASSRQGSEEQYF.

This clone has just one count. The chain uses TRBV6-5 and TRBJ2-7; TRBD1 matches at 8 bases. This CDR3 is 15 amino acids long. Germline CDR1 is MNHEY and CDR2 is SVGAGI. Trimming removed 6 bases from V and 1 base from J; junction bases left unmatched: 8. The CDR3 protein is CASRNGQGPSYEQYF. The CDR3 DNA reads TGTGCCAGCAGGAACGGACAGGGTCCTTCCTACGAGCAGTACTTC.

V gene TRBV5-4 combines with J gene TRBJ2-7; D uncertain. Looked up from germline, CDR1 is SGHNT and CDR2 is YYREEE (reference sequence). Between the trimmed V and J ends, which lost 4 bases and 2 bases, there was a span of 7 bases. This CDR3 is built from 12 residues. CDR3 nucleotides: TGTGCCAGCAGCGACTTCACCTACGAGCAGTACTTC. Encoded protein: CASSDFTYEQYF.

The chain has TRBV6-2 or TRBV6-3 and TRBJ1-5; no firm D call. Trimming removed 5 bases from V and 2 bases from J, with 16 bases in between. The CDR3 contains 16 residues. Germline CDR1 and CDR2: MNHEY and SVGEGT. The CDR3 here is CASSTTEPAGNQPQHF. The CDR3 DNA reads TGTGCCAGCAGTACGACGGAGCCCGCAGGCAATCAGCCCCAGCATTTT.

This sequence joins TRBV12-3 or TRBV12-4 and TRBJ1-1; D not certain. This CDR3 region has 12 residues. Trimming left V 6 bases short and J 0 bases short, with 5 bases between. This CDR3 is CASRFVNTEAFF. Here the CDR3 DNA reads TGTGCCAGCAGGTTCGTGAACACTGAAGCTTTCTTT.

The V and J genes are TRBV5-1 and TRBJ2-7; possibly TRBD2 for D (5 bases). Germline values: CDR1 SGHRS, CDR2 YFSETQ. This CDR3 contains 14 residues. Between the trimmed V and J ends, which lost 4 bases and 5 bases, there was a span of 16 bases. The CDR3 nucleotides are TGCGCCAGCAGCAGCTATAAGGCCGGGGACGAGCAGTACTTC. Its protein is CASSSYKAGDEQYF.

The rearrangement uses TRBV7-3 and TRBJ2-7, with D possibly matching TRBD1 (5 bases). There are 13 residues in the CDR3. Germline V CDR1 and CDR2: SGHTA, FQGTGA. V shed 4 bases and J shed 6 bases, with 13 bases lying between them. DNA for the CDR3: TGTGCCAGCAGCTCAGCGACTGGGGCCGAGCAGTACTTC. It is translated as CASSSATGAEQYF.

The CDR3 loop reads CASSRGDYNSPLHF. The CDR3 DNA sequence: TGTGCCAGCAGCCGGGGTGACTATAATTCACCCCTCCACTTT. This chain connects TRBV13 to TRBJ1-6; no definite D call. Germline lookup yields CDR1 PRHDT and CDR2 FYEKMQ (reference sequence). Between the trimmed V and J ends, which lost 5 bases and 3 bases, there was a span of 8 bases. This CDR3 has 14 amino acids.

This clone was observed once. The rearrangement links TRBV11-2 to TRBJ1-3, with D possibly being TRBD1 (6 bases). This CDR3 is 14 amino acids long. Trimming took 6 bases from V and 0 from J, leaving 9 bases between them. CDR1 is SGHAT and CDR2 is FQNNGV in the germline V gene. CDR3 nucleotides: TGTGCCAGCAGTCGGACAGACTCTGGAAACACCATATATTTT. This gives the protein CASSRTDSGNTIYF.

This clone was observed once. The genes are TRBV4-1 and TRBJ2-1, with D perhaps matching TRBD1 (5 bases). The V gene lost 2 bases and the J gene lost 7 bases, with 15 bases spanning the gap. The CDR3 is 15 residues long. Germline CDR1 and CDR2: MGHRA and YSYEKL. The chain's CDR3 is CASSQPTDRRNEQFF. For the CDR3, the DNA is TGCGCCAGCAGCCAACCGACCGACAGAAGGAATGAGCAGTTCTTC.

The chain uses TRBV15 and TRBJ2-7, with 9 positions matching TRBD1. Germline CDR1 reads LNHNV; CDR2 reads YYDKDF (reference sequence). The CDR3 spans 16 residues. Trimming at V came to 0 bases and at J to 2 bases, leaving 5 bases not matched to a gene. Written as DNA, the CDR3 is TGTGCCACCAGCAGAGATATCGGACAGGGGACCTACGAGCAGTACTTC. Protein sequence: CATSRDIGQGTYEQYF.

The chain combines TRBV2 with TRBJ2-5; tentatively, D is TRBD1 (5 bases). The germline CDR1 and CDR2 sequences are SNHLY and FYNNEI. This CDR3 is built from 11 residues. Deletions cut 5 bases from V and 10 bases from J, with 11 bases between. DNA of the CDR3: TGTGCCAGCAGTTACCAGGGTGTCCAGTACTTC. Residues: CASSYQGVQYF.

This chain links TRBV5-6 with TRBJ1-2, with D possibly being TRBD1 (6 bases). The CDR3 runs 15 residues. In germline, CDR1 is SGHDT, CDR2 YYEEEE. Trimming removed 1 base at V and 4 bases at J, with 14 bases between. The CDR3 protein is CASSLTQGSGYGYTF. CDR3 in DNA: TGTGCCAGCAGCTTGACACAGGGTTCGGGCTATGGCTACACCTTC.

The CDR3 DNA sequence: TGTGCCACCATGATCCGGCAGGGGGCGTATGGCTACACCTTC. Protein sequence: CATMIRQGAYGYTF. V is TRBV27 and J is TRBJ1-2; 8 bases align to TRBD1. With V trimmed by 10 bases and J by 5 bases, 12 bases remained unmatched. The CDR3 sequence is 14 residues long. Germline CDR1 is MNHEY and CDR2 is SMNVEV (reference sequence).

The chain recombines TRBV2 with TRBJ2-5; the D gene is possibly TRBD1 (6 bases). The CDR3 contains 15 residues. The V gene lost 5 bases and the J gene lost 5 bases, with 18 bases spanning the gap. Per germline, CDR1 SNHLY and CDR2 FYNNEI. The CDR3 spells CASSPQGAVVETQYF. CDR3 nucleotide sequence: TGTGCCAGCAGTCCACAGGGAGCGGTCGTCGAGACCCAGTACTTC.

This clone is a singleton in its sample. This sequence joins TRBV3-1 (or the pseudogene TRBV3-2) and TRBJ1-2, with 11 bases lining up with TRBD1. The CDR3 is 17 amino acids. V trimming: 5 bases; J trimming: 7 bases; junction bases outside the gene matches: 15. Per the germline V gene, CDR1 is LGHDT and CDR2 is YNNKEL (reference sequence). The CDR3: CASSNLPGTGGRSGYTF. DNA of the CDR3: TGTGCCAGCAGCAATCTACCCGGGACAGGGGGAAGAAGTGGCTACACCTTC.

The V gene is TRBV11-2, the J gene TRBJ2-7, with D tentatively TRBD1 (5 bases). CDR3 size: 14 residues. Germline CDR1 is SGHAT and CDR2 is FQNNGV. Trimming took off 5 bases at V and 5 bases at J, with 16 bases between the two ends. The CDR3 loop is CASSSWQGRNEQYF. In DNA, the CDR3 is TGTGCCAGCAGCAGTTGGCAGGGCCGGAACGAGCAGTACTTC.

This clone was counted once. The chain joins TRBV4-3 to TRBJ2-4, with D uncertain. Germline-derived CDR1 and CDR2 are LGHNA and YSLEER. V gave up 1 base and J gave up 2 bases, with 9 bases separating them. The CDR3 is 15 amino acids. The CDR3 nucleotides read TGCGCCAGCAGCCAAGGTTACCAGACCAAAAACATTCAGTACTTC. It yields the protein CASSQGYQTKNIQYF.

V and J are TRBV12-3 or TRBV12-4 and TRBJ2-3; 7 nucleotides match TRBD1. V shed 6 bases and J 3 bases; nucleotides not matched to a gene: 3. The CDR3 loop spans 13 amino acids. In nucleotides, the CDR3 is TGTGCCAGCAGGCTGACAGGGACAGATACGCAGTATTTT. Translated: CASRLTGTDTQYF.

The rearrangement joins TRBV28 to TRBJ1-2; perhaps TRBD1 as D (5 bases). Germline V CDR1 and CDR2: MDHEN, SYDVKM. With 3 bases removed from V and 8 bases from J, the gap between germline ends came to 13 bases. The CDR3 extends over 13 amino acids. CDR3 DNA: TGTGCCAGCAGTTTCGGGCAGGGCTTCGGCTACACCTTC. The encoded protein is CASSFGQGFGYTF.

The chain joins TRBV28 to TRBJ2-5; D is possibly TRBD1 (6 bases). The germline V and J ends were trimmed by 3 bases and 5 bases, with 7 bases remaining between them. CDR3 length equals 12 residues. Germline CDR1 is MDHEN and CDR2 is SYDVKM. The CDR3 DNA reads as TGTGCCAGCAGTTTGAGGGGGGAGACCCAGTACTTC. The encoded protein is CASSLRGETQYF.

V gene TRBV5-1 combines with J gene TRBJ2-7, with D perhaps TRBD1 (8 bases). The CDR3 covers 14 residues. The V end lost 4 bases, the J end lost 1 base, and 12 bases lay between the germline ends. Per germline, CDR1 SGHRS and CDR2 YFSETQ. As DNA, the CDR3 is TGCGCCAGCAGCCAACAGGGGGGGTCCTACGAGCAGTACTTC. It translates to CASSQQGGSYEQYF.

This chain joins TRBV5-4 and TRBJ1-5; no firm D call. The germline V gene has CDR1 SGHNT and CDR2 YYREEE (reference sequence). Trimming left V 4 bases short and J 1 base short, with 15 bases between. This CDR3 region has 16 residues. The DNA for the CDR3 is TGTGCCAGCAGCGGTACGGGGTCCGGGAGCAATCAGCCCCAGCATTTT. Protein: CASSGTGSGSNQPQHF.

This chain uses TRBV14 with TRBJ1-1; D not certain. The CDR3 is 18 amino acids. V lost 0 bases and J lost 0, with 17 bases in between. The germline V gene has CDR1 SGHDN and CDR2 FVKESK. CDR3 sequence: CASSQEFRWSNMNTEAFF. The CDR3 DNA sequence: TGTGCCAGCAGCCAAGAATTCCGGTGGAGCAACATGAACACTGAAGCTTTCTTT.

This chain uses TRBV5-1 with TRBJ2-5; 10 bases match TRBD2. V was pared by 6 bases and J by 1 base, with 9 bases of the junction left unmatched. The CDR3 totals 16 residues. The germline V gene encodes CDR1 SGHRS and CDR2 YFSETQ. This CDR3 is CASTLGASGGQETQYF. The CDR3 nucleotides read TGCGCCAGCACTCTGGGGGCTAGCGGGGGCCAAGAGACCCAGTACTTC.